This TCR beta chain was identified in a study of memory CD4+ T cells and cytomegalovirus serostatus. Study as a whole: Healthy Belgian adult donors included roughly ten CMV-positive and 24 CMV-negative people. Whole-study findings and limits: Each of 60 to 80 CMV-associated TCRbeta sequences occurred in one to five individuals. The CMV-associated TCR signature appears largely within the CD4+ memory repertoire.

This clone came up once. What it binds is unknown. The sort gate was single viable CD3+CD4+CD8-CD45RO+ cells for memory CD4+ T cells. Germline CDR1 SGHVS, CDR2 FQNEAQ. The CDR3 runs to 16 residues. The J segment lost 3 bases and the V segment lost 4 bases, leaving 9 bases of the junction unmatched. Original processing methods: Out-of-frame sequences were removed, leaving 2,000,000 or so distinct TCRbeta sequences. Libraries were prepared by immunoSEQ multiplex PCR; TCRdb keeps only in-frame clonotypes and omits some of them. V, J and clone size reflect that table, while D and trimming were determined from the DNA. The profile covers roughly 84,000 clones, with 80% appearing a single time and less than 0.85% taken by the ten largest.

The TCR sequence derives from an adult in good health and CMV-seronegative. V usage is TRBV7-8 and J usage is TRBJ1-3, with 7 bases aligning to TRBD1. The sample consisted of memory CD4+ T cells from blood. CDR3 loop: CASSSGQITLGNTIYF. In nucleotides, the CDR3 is TGTGCCAGCAGCTCGGGACAGATCACCCTTGGAAACACCATATATTTT.